The 10 T cell receptor beta chains below come from one sample, sequenced in a study of cytomegalovirus exposure and HLA in healthy donors. The PCR employed 60 Vbeta primers together with 13 Jbeta primers. Profiled with immunoSEQ multiplex PCR; TCRdb holds only in-frame clones, not every one. This sample has about 140,000 clones, with roughly 73% found just once. The sample comprised PBMCs. The receptors originated from a female donor in good health and CMV-seronegative.

The genes are TRBV7-9 and TRBJ2-5; no firm D call. Germline V gene sequence: CDR1 SEHNR, CDR2 FQNEAQ (reference sequence). The CDR3 runs to 13 residues. Trimming removed 6 bases at V and 5 bases at J, with 13 bases between. The CDR3 spells CASRNADGETQYF. CDR3 in DNA: TGTGCCAGCAGAAACGCCGACGGGGAGACCCAGTACTTC.

The gene calls are TRBV9 and TRBJ1-2; no definite D call. V was clipped by 0 bases and J by 3 bases, with 3 bases between them. The CDR3 has 12 residues. Germline V lookup: CDR1 SGDLS, CDR2 YYNGEE. The CDR3 sequence: CASSVADYGYTF. The CDR3 DNA sequence: TGTGCCAGCAGCGTAGCGGACTATGGCTACACCTTC.

The chain couples TRBV6-4 to TRBJ2-3; 7 bases align to TRBD2. Trimming cost V 0 bases and J 2 bases; bases outside gene matches: 8. CDR1 is MRHNA and CDR2 is SNTAGT in the germline V gene. This CDR3 region has 17 residues. The CDR3: CASSDSPLAATTDTQYF. The CDR3 region has the DNA TGTGCCAGCAGTGACTCACCCCTAGCGGCTACCACAGATACGCAGTATTTT.

V and J are TRBV27 and TRBJ1-1; 7 nucleotides agree with TRBD1. V lost 0 bases, J lost 4 bases, and 5 bases stayed unmatched. Germline CDR1 reads MNHEY; CDR2 reads SMNVEV (reference sequence). The CDR3 totals 15 residues. CDR3 in amino acids: CASSLSPTGSTEAFF. CDR3 nucleotides: TGTGCCAGCAGTTTATCGCCGACAGGGAGCACTGAAGCTTTCTTT.

V usage is TRBV5-1 and J usage is TRBJ2-1; D may be TRBD2 (6 bases). CDR1 is SGHRS, CDR2 YFSETQ, per germline. V lost 4 bases and J lost 7, with 12 bases in between. There are 13 residues in the CDR3. The CDR3 sequence: CASSGRGRNEQFF. CDR3 sequence (DNA): TGCGCCAGCAGCGGCCGGGGGAGGAATGAGCAGTTCTTC. Using reference TRBV5-1 and TRBJ2-1 for the parts outside the CDR3, the full variable domain is KAGVTQTPRYLIKTRGQQVTLSCSPISGHRSVSWYQQTPGQGLQFLFEYFSETQRNKGNFPGRFSGRQFSNSRSEMNVSTLELGDSALYLCASSGRGRNEQFFGPGTRLTVL.

This clone was observed a handful of times. J is TRBJ1-4 and V is TRBV6-6; 10 bases fit TRBD1. The CDR3 covers 15 residues. V dropped 3 bases and J dropped 6; count of bases not matched to a gene: 4. Germline lookup yields CDR1 MNHNY and CDR2 SVGAGI (reference sequence). CDR3 protein: CASSYKGTGDEKLFF. CDR3 nucleotides: TGTGCCAGCAGTTATAAAGGGACAGGGGATGAAAAACTGTTTTTT.

The chain couples TRBV18 to TRBJ1-2, with 10 bases fitting TRBD1. This CDR3 has 14 residues. CDR1 and CDR2 from the germline V gene are KGHSH and LQKENI. Unmatched junction bases numbered 5, after V lost 5 bases and J lost 5 bases. The CDR3 DNA follows: TGTGCCAGCTCAATGGACAGGGGGGCTTATGGCTACACCTTC. Protein sequence: CASSMDRGAYGYTF. The entire variable domain, with the rest obtained from reference TRBV18 and TRBJ1-2, is as follows: NAGVMQNPRHLVRRRGQEARLRCSPMKGHSHVYWYRQLPEEGLKFMVYLQKENIIDESGMPKERFSAEFPKEGPSILRIQQVVRGDSAAYFCASSMDRGAYGYTFGSGTRLTVV.

This sequence joins TRBV28 and TRBJ2-7, with TRBD1 matching 8 bases. CDR3 length: 15 amino acids. Germline CDR1 is MDHEN and CDR2 is SYDVKM. The V and J ends lost 6 bases and 3 bases, in that order; junction bases with no gene match: 10. The CDR3 sequence is CASRPSQGVGYEQYF. The CDR3 DNA is TGTGCCAGCAGACCGTCACAGGGGGTGGGCTACGAGCAGTACTTC.

The chain carries TRBV28 and TRBJ2-1; maybe TRBD2 (6 bases). The CDR3 totals 11 residues. The V gene lost 5 bases and the J gene lost 12 bases, with 11 bases spanning the gap. Looked up from germline, CDR1 is MDHEN and CDR2 is SYDVKM. Written as DNA, the CDR3 is TGTGCCAGCAGTCGACTAGTTGCGCAGTTCTTC. This gives the protein CASSRLVAQFF.

The chain uses TRBV5-6 and TRBJ2-6; D possibly corresponds to TRBD1 (5 bases). Trimming cost V 2 bases and J 15 bases, with 9 bases left between them. This CDR3 has 11 residues. The germline V gene has CDR1 SGHDT and CDR2 YYEEEE. For the CDR3, the DNA is TGTGCCAGCAGCTTTGCCCAGGGCCTGACTTTC. Amino acid sequence: CASSFAQGLTF. The variable domain in full, completed from reference TRBV5-6 and TRBJ2-6, reads DAGVTQSPTHLIKTRGQQVTLRCSPKSGHDTVSWYQQALGQGPQFIFQYYEEEERQRGNFPDRFSGHQFPNYSSELNVNALLLGDSALYLCASSFAQGLTFGAGSRLTVL.